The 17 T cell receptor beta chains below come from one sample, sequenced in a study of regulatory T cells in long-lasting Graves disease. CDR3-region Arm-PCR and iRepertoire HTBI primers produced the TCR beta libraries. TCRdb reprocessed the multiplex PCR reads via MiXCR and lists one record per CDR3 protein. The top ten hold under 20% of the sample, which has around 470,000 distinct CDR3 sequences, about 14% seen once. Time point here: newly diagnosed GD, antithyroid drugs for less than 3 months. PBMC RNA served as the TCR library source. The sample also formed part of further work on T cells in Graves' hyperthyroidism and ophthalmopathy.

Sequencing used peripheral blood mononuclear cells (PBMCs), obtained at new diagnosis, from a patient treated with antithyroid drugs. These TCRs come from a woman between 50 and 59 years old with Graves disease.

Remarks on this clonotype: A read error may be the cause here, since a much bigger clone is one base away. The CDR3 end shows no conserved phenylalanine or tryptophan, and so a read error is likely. CDR3 sequence (DNA): TGTGCCAGCTTGGAGACAGGGGGCGAAGAGACCCAGTACTCC. It encodes CASLETGGEETQYS. This rearrangement joins TRBV18 to TRBJ2-5; the match to TRBD1 covers 10 bases. V lost 7 bases to trimming and J lost 3 bases; unmatched junction nucleotides: 5. This CDR3 has 14 residues. CDR1 is KGHSH, CDR2 LQKENI, per germline.

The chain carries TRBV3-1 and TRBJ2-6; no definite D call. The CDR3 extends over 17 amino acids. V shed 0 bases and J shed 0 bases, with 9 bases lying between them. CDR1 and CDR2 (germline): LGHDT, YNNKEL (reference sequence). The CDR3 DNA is TGTGCCAGCAGCCAAGATGGGCTCAACTCTGGGGCCAACGTCCTGACTTTC. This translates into CASSQDGLNSGANVLTF.

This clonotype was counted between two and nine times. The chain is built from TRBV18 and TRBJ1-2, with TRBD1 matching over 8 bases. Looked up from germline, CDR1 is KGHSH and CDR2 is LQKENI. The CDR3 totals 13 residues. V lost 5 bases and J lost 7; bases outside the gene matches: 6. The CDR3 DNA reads TGTGCCAGCTCAGAAGGACAGGGTGGTGGCTACACCTTC. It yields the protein CASSEGQGGGYTF.

CDR3 residues: CASSQEGEGPYEQYF. CDR3 nucleotide sequence: TGTGCCAGCAGCCAAGAGGGGGAGGGACCCTACGAGCAGTACTTC. The rearrangement links TRBV3-1 to TRBJ2-7; 7 bases map to TRBD2. The CDR3 runs to 15 residues. J was trimmed by 2 bases and V by 0 bases; bases with no gene match: 4. CDR1 LGHDT and CDR2 YNNKEL come from the germline V gene (reference sequence).

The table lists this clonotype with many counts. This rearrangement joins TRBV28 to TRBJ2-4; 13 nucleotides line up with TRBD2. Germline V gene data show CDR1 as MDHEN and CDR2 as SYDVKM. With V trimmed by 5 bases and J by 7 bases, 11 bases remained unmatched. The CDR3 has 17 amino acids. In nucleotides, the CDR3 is TGTGCCAGCAGTCCCCCCGGACTAGCGGGAGACTTCAACATTCAGTACTTC. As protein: CASSPPGLAGDFNIQYF.

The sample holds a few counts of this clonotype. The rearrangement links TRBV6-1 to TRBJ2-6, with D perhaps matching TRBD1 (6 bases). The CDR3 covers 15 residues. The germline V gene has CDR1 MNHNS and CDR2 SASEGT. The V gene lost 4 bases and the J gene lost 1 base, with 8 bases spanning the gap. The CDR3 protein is CASSVGGSGANVLTF. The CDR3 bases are TGTGCCAGCAGTGTAGGGGGTTCTGGGGCCAACGTCCTGACTTTC.

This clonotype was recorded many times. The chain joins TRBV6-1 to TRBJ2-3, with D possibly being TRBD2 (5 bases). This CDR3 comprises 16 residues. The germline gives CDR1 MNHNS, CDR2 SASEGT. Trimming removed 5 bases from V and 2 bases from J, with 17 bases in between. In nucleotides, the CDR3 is TGTGCCAGCAGTAAAACTAGGACCGAGGCCACAGATACGCAGTATTTT. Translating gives CASSKTRTEATDTQYF.

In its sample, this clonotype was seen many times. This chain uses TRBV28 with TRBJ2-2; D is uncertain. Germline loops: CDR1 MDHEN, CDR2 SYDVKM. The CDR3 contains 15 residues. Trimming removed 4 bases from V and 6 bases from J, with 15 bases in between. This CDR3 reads CASSSTDPWPGELFF. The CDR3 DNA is TGTGCCAGCAGTTCGACGGACCCTTGGCCCGGGGAGCTGTTTTTT.

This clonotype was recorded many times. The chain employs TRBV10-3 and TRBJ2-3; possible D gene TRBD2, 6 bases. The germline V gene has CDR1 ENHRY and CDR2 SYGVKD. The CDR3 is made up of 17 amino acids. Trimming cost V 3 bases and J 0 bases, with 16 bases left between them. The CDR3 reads CAISDNSLAVSTDTQYF. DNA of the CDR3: TGTGCCATCAGTGATAATAGTTTAGCGGTTAGCACAGATACGCAGTATTTT.

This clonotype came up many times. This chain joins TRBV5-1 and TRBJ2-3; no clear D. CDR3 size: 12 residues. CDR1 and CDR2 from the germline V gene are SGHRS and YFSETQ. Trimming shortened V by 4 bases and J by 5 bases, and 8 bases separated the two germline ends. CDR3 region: CASSNDGDTQYF. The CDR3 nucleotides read TGCGCCAGCAGCAACGATGGAGATACGCAGTATTTT.

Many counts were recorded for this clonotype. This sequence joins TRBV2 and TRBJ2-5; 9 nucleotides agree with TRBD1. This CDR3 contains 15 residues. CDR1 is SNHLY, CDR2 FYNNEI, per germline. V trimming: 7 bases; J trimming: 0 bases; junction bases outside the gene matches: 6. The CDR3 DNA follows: TGTGCCAGCATGGTTGGGACAGGGTACCAAGAGACCCAGTACTTC. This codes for CASMVGTGYQETQYF. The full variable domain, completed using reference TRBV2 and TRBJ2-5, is EPEVTQTPSHQVTQMGQEVILRCVPISNHLYFYWYRQILGQKVEFLVSFYNNEISEKSEIFDDQFSVERPDGSNFTLKIRSTKLEDSAMYFCASMVGTGYQETQYFGPGTRLLVL.

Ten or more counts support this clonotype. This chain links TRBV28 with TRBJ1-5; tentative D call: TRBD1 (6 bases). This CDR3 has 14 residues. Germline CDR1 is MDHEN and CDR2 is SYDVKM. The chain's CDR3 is CGTEGGGGNQPQHF. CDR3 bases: TGTGGGACGGAAGGGGGGGGTGGCAATCAGCCCCAGCATTTT.

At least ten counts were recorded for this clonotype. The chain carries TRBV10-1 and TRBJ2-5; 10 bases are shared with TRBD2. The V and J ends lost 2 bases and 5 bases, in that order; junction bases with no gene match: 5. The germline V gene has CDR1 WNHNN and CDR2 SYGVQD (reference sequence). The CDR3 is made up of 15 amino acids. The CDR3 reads CASSEGLAGVETQYF. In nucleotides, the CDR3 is TGCGCCAGCAGTGAGGGCCTAGCGGGAGTGGAGACCCAGTACTTC.

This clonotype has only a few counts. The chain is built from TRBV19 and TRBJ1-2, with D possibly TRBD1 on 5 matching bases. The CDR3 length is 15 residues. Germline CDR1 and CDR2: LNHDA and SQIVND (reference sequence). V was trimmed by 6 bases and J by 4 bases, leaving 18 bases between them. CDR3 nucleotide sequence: TGTGCCAGTAGCCCCGGGGGGAAGGATGGCTATGGCTACACCTTC. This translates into CASSPGGKDGYGYTF.

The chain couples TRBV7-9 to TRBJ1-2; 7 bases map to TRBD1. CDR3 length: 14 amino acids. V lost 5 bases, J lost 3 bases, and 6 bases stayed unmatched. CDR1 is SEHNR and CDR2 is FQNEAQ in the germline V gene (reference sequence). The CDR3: CASSQTTGYYGYTF. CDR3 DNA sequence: TGTGCCAGCAGCCAGACGACAGGGTACTATGGCTACACCTTC.

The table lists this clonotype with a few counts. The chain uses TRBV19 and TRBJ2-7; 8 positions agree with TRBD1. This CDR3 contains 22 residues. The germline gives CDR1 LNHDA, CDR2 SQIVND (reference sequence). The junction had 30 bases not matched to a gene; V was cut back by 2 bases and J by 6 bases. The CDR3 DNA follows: TGTGCCAGTAGTATACAAGGCTGGATCGGGACAGGATCTCAAACCCGGCTGGGCGAGCAGTACTTC. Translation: CASSIQGWIGTGSQTRLGEQYF. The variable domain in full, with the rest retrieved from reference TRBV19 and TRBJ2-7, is DGGITQSPKYLFRKEGQNVTLSCEQNLNHDAMYWYRQDPGQGLRLIYYSQIVNDFQKGDIAEGYSVSREKKESFPLTVTSAQKNPTAFYLCASSIQGWIGTGSQTRLGEQYFGPGTRLTVT.

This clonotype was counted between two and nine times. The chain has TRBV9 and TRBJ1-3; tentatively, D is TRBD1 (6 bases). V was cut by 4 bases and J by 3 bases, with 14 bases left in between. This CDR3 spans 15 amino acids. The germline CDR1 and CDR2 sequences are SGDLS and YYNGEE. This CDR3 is CASSPHGTIGNTIYF. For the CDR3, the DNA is TGTGCCAGCAGCCCCCACGGGACAATTGGAAACACCATATATTTT.